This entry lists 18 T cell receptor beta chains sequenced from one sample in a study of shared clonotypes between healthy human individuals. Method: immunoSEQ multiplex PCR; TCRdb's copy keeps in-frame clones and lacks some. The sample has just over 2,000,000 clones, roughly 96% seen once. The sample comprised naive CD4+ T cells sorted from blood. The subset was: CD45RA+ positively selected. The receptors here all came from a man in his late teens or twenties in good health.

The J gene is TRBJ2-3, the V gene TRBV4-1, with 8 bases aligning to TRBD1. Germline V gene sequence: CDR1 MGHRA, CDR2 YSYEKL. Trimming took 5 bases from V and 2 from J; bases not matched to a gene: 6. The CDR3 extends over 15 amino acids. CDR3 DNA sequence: TGCGCCAGCAGCTATCCGGGACAGGCCACAGATACGCAGTATTTT. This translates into CASSYPGQATDTQYF.

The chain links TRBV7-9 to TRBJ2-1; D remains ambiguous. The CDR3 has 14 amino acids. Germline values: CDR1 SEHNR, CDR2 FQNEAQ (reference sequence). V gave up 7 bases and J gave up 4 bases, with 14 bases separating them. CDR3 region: CASIKRASYNEQFF. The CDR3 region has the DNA TGTGCCAGCATCAAAAGGGCCAGTTACAATGAGCAGTTCTTC. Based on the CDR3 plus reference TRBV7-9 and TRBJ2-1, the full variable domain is DTGVSQNPRHKITKRGQNVTFRCDPISEHNRLYWYRQTLGQGPEFLTYFQNEAQLEKSRLLSDRFSAERPKGSFSTLEIQRTEQGDSAMYLCASIKRASYNEQFFGPGTRLTVL.

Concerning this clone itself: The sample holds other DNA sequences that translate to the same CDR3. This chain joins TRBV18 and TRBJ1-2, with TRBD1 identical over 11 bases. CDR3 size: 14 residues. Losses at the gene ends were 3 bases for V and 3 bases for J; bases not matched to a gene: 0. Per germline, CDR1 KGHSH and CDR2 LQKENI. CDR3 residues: CASSPGQGDYGYTF. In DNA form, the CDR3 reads TGTGCCAGCTCACCGGGACAGGGGGACTATGGCTACACCTTC. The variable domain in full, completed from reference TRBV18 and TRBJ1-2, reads NAGVMQNPRHLVRRRGQEARLRCSPMKGHSHVYWYRQLPEEGLKFMVYLQKENIIDESGMPKERFSAEFPKEGPSILRIQQVVRGDSAAYFCASSPGQGDYGYTFGSGTRLTVV.

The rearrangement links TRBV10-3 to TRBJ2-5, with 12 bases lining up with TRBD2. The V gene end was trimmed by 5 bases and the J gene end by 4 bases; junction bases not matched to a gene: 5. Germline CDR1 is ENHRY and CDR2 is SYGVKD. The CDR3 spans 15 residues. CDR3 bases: TGTGCCATCAGTTCGGGACTAGCGGGTCGAGAGACCCAGTACTTC. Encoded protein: CAISSGLAGRETQYF.

As DNA, the CDR3 is TGCGCCAGCAGCTTGGCCCCAGCGGGAGAGACAGATACGCAGTATTTT. Translated, it gives CASSLAPAGETDTQYF. V gene TRBV5-1 combines with J gene TRBJ2-3; 8 nucleotides align to TRBD2. V was pared by 0 bases and J by 3 bases, with 6 bases of the junction left unmatched. Germline V gene sequence: CDR1 SGHRS, CDR2 YFSETQ. The CDR3 is made up of 16 amino acids.

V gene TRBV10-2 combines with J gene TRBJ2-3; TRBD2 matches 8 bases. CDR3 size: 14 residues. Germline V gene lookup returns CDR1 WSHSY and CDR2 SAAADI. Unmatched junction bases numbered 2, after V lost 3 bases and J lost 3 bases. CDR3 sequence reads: CASSDPSGTDTQYF. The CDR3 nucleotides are TGCGCCAGCAGTGATCCTAGCGGGACAGATACGCAGTATTTT.

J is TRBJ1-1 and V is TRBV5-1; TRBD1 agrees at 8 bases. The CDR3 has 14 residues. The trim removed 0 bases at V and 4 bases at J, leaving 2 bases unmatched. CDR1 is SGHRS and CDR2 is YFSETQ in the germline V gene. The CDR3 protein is CASSLAQGATEAFF. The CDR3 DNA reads TGCGCCAGCAGCTTGGCTCAGGGGGCCACTGAAGCTTTCTTT. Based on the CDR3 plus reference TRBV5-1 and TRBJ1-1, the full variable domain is KAGVTQTPRYLIKTRGQQVTLSCSPISGHRSVSWYQQTPGQGLQFLFEYFSETQRNKGNFPGRFSGRQFSNSRSEMNVSTLELGDSALYLCASSLAQGATEAFFGQGTRLTVV.

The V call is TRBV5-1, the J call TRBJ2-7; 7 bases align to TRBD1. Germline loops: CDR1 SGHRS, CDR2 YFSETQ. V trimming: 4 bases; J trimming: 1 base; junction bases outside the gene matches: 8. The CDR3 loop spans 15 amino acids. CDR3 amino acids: CASSPARDRSYEQYF. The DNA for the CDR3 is TGCGCCAGCAGCCCAGCCCGGGACAGATCCTACGAGCAGTACTTC.

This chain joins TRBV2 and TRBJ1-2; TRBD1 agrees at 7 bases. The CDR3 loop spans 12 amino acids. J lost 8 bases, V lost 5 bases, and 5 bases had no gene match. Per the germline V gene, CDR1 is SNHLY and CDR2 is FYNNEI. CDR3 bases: TGTGCCAGCAGTACAGGGGCGAAGGGCTACACCTTC. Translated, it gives CASSTGAKGYTF.

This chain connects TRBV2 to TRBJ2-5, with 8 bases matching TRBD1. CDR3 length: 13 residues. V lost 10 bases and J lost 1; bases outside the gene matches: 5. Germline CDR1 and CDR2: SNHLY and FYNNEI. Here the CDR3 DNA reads TGTGCCACCACAGGGGGTCCCCAAGAGACCCAGTACTTC. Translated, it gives CATTGGPQETQYF.

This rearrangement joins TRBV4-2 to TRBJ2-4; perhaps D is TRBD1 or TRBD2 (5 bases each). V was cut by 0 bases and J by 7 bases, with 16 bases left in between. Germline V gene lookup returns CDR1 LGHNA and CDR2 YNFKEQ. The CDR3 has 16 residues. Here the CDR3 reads CASSQEGTAVRNIQYF. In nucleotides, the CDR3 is TGTGCCAGCAGCCAAGAAGGGACGGCCGTCAGGAACATTCAGTACTTC.

The CDR3 nucleotides are TGTGCCAGCAGCCAACTCTCCCGAGGGAGCGAGCAGTACTTC. It translates to CASSQLSRGSEQYF. This rearrangement joins TRBV14 to TRBJ2-7, with a weak D call TRBD2 (5 bases). Trimming left V 2 bases short and J 6 bases short, with 14 bases between. The CDR3 contains 14 residues. CDR1 and CDR2 (germline): SGHDN, FVKESK. Looking up the rest from reference TRBV14 and TRBJ2-7 gives the full variable domain: EAGVTQFPSHSVIEKGQTVTLRCDPISGHDNLYWYRRVMGKEIKFLLHFVKESKQDESGMPNNRFLAERTGGTYSTLKVQPAELEDSGVYFCASSQLSRGSEQYFGPGTRLTVT.

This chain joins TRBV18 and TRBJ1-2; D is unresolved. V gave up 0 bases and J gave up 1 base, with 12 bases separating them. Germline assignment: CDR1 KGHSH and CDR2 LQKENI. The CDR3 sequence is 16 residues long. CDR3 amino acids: CASSPPTGGGNYGYTF. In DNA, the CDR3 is TGTGCCAGCTCACCACCGACGGGTGGAGGTAACTATGGCTACACCTTC.

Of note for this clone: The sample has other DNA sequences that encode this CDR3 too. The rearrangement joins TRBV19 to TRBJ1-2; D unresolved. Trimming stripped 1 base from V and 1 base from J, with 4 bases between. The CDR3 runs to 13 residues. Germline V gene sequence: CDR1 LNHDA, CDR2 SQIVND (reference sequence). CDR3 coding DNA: TGTGCCAGTAGTATAGCCCGTAACTATGGCTACACCTTC. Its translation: CASSIARNYGYTF.

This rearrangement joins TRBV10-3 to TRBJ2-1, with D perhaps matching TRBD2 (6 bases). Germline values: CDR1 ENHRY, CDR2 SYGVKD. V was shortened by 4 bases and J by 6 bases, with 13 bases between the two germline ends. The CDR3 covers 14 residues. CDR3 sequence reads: CAISVVADLNEQFF. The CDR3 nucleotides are TGTGCCATCAGTGTCGTAGCGGACCTCAATGAGCAGTTCTTC.

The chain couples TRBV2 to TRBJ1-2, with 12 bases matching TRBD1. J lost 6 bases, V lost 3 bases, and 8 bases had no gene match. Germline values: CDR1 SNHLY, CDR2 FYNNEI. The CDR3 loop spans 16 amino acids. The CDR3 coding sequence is TGTGCCAGCAGTGAGAACGAGGGGACAGGGGGCGATGGCTACACCTTC. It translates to CASSENEGTGGDGYTF.

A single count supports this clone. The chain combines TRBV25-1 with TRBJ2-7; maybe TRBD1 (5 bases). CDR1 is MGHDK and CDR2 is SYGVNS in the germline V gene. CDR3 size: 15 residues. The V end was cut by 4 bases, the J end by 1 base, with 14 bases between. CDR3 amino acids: CASSGTRARSYEQYF. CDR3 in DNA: TGTGCCAGCAGTGGGACACGGGCAAGGTCCTACGAGCAGTACTTC.

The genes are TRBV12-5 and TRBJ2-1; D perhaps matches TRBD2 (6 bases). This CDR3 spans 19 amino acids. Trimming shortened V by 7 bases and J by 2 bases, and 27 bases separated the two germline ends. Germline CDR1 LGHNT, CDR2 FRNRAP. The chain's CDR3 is CASAEIPKESSGAYNEQFF. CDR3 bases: TGTGCTAGTGCCGAGATCCCGAAAGAAAGTAGCGGAGCCTACAATGAGCAGTTCTTC.